What follows are 11 T cell receptor beta chains derived from one specimen sequenced in a study of T-cell reconstitution after alpha-beta-depleted transplantation in children (dated by TCRdb to about 2016). Libraries were built with PCR. Sequencing took place on an Illumina HiSeq 2500. TCR library preparation used molecular barcoding, with unique molecular identifiers applied to normalize quantification of the TCRbeta repertoire. The raw public reads went through TCRdb reprocessing: fastp at Q25, MiXCR clone calling, in-frame beta chains kept. All rows with the same CDR3 protein become a single entry with the most common DNA and genes. The sample records fewer than 400,000 distinct CDR3 sequences, over 20% of which are singletons. The ten largest clones add up to 3% to 4.5% of the sample. This material consisted of PBMCs from the stem cell graft donor, taken from the stem cell graft. The receptor set was obtained from a human donor who donated a stem cell graft to a child with acute myeloid leukemia.

The rearrangement joins TRBV7-8 to TRBJ1-1; D is unresolved. The CDR3 is 17 amino acids. Germline assignment: CDR1 SGHVS and CDR2 FQNEAQ. V dropped 0 bases and J dropped 4 bases, with 18 bases sitting between them. The CDR3 region has the DNA TGTGCCAGCAGCTTAGCATCGTCGGGGTTGTTGGCCACTGAAGCTTTCTTT. It codes for CASSLASSGLLATEAFF.

This clonotype showed up just a few times. The J gene is TRBJ2-7, the V gene TRBV4-2; D is unclear. Germline loops: CDR1 LGHNA, CDR2 YNFKEQ. The CDR3 totals 15 residues. The V end lost 0 bases, the J end lost 2 bases, and 11 bases lay between the germline ends. As DNA, the CDR3 is TGTGCCAGCAGCCAAGATCCGGCTAGACCCTACGAGCAGTACTTC. It translates to CASSQDPARPYEQYF.

In this sample, this clonotype turned up many times. This chain uses TRBV29-1 with TRBJ2-7; 11 bases are a match to TRBD2. CDR1 SQVTM and CDR2 ANQGSEA come from the germline V gene. The length of the CDR3 is 12 residues. Trimming removed 7 bases from V and 2 bases from J; junction bases left unmatched: 1. The CDR3 coding sequence is TGCAGCGGACTAGCGGGGACCTACGAGCAGTACTTC. Translating it yields CSGLAGTYEQYF.

This clonotype has a handful of counts. J is TRBJ2-6 and V is TRBV6-2 or TRBV6-3; perhaps D is TRBD1 or TRBD2 (6 bases each). Trimming removed 6 bases at V and 2 bases at J, with 20 bases between. Germline V gene data show CDR1 as MNHEY and CDR2 as SVGEGT. The CDR3 has 18 residues. CDR3 region: CASRFSGGPPTGANVLTF. CDR3 DNA: TGTGCCAGCAGATTCAGTGGGGGGCCCCCGACTGGGGCCAACGTCCTGACTTTC.

The chain recombines TRBV6-2 or TRBV6-3 with TRBJ1-5, with D unclear. V lost 0 bases, J lost 0 bases, and 9 bases lay in between. Germline CDR1 and CDR2: MNHEY and SVGEGT. The CDR3 is 16 residues long. The CDR3: CASSYSTINSNQPQHF. The CDR3 DNA reads TGTGCCAGCAGTTACTCGACAATAAATAGCAATCAGCCCCAGCATTTT.

This clonotype was observed a handful of times. The chain links TRBV12-3 or TRBV12-4 to TRBJ2-1; 10 bases are shared with TRBD2. This CDR3 comprises 15 residues. Trimming took 5 bases from V and 9 from J; bases not matched to a gene: 10. The CDR3 DNA is TGTGCCAGCAGTCCTGCCCCGGGACTAGCGATTGAGCAGTTCTTC. It encodes CASSPAPGLAIEQFF.

This clonotype was detected many times. The chain recombines TRBV11-2 with TRBJ2-5; TRBD2 might be the D (5 bases). The CDR3 has 16 amino acids. Looked up from germline, CDR1 is SGHAT and CDR2 is FQNNGV. The V end lost 0 bases, the J end lost 1 base, and 12 bases lay between the germline ends. CDR3: CASSLEGSGIQETQYF. CDR3 in DNA: TGTGCCAGCAGCTTAGAAGGGTCGGGAATCCAAGAGACCCAGTACTTC.

The chain uses TRBV7-8 and TRBJ1-5; D is ambiguous. This CDR3 comprises 12 residues. The germline V gene has CDR1 SGHVS and CDR2 FQNEAQ. Deletions cut 5 bases from V and 7 bases from J, with 9 bases between. Here the CDR3 reads CASSRDRQPQHF. The CDR3 DNA is TGTGCCAGCAGCCGAGATAGGCAGCCCCAGCATTTT.

This clonotype was recorded many times. V usage is TRBV20-1 and J usage is TRBJ2-4; D is unresolved. This CDR3 has 12 residues. Trimming shortened V by 2 bases and J by 11 bases, and 13 bases separated the two germline ends. Germline lookup yields CDR1 DFQATT and CDR2 SNEGSKA (reference sequence). CDR3 DNA sequence: TGCAGTGCTAGAACCACGACGAAGGTTCAGTACTTC. Translation gives CSARTTTKVQYF.

This clonotype was observed many times. This CDR3 is CSASWGPEQFF. The CDR3 coding sequence is TGCAGTGCCTCCTGGGGGCCTGAGCAGTTCTTC. The rearrangement uses TRBV20-1 and TRBJ2-1; D is possibly TRBD1 (6 bases). The CDR3 extends over 11 amino acids. Trimming cost V 6 bases and J 9 bases, with 12 bases left between them. CDR1 is DFQATT, CDR2 SNEGSKA, per germline (reference sequence).

The genes are TRBV20-1 and TRBJ2-1; D may be TRBD1 (6 bases). Trimming took 6 bases from V and 0 from J, leaving 15 bases between them. The CDR3 has 15 amino acids. Germline loops: CDR1 DFQATT, CDR2 SNEGSKA (reference sequence). CDR3 nucleotides: TGCAGTGCGGACCAACAGGGCCTCTCCTACAATGAGCAGTTCTTC. This gives the protein CSADQQGLSYNEQFF.